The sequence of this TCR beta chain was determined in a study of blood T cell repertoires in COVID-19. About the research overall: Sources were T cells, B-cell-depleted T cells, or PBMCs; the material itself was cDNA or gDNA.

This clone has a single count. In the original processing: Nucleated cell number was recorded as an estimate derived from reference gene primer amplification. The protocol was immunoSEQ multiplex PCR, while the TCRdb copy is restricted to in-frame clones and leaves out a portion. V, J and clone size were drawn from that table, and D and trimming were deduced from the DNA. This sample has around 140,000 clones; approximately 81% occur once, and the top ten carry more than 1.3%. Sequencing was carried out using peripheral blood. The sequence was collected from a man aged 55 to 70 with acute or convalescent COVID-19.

CDR3 sequence (DNA): TGTGCTAGTGGTTTTGGCCCCCTCCCGCGACGACTAGCGGGAGGCCTAGGGGCCCAGTACTTC. As protein: CASGFGPLPRRLAGGLGAQYF. This chain connects TRBV12-5 to TRBJ2-5; 13 bases match TRBD2. With V trimmed by 3 bases and J by 9 bases, 25 bases remained unmatched. Germline CDR1 and CDR2: LGHNT and FRNRAP. This CDR3 region has 21 residues.